The rows below give T cell receptor beta chains drawn from one sample of a study of blood T cells in healthy people across ages. Via MiXCR, TCRdb re-called the 5' RACE reads, giving one row per CDR3 protein. This table has hundreds of thousands of distinct CDR3 sequences, roughly 50% appearing once. The sequenced sample consisted of blood. The source is a middle-aged man in good health. Both conserved end residues are part of each CDR3. D genes are given only for firm matches. The listing skips clone size in some rows; elsewhere it reads once, few, many or a size class.

v_call	d_call	j_call	clone_size	cdr3_nt	cdr3_aa
TRBV29-1	TRBD2	TRBJ2-5	few	TGCAGCGTTGGGCTAGCGGGAGGGCCGGGGCAAGAGACCCAGTACTTC	CSVGLAGGPGQETQYF
TRBV6-4	TRBD2	TRBJ2-1	few	TGTGCCAGCAGTGATGGGACTAGCGGGTACAATGAGCAGTTCTTC	CASSDGTSGYNEQFF
TRBV12-3/TRBV12-4	NA	TRBJ1-1	NA	TGTGCCAGCAGTTTAGGACAACGGACCACGGGAGCTTTCTTT	CASSLGQRTTGAFF
TRBV2	NA	TRBJ2-5	NA	TGTGCCAGCAGTGGGAGGGGAAACCAAGAGACCCAGTACTTC	CASSGRGNQETQYF
TRBV20-1	TRBD1	TRBJ1-5	NA	TGCAGTGCTAATACAGGGGATCAGCCCCAGCATTTT	CSANTGDQPQHF
TRBV3-1	NA	TRBJ2-5	NA	TGTGCCAGCAGCCCGAAAACAACAGGGGTCGGGGGGACCCAGTACTTC	CASSPKTTGVGGTQYF
TRBV5-4	NA	TRBJ2-5	NA	TGTGCCAGCAGCGGGGCGGGGTTCAGTGAGACCCAGTACTTC	CASSGAGFSETQYF
TRBV10-2	TRBD2	TRBJ2-5	once	TGCGCCAGCAGTGAGTTTCTCGGGACTAGCGGGAGTGAGACCCAGTACTTC	CASSEFLGTSGSETQYF
TRBV28	NA	TRBJ2-6	NA	TGTGCCAGCAGTTTATTTTTCGGATCTGGGGCCAACGTCCTGACTTTC	CASSLFFGSGANVLTF
TRBV5-1	TRBD1	TRBJ1-2	few	TGCGCCAGCACGCCCAGGACAGGGGAAGGTCACTATGGCTACACCTTC	CASTPRTGEGHYGYTF
TRBV7-9	NA	TRBJ2-5	NA	TGTGCCAGCAGCCCAAGGGTTGTAGGATTCCAAGAGACCCAGTACTTC	CASSPRVVGFQETQYF
TRBV7-9	NA	TRBJ2-7	NA	TGCGCCGGCAGCTTTGTCGCAGGTGGAGGAGAAGCCTACGAGCAGTACTTC	CAGSFVAGGGEAYEQYF
TRBV20-1	TRBD2	TRBJ2-7	few	TGCAGTGTCCCGGGACTAGCGGGAGCAAGGGGAAGGAACGAGCAGTACTTC	CSVPGLAGARGRNEQYF
TRBV20-1	NA	TRBJ1-2	NA	TGCAGTGCTAGGCCTGCGCCTTCGGGCTACACCTTC	CSARPAPSGYTF
TRBV25-1	NA	TRBJ1-1	few	TGTGCCAGCAGTGCGGGTCTTGAAGCTTTCTTT	CASSAGLEAFF
TRBV6-6	TRBD2	TRBJ2-3	NA	TGTGCCAGCAGTTACGGGTTGCGGGGGGACACAGATACGCAGTATTTT	CASSYGLRGDTDTQYF
TRBV29-1	NA	TRBJ2-7	NA	TGCAGCGTTGAGGACCCATCCGGGCAGTACTTC	CSVEDPSGQYF
TRBV9	TRBD2	TRBJ2-3	NA	TGTGCCAGCAGCGTAGGGACTAGCGGGACATATACGCAGTATTTT	CASSVGTSGTYTQYF
TRBV7-3	TRBD2	TRBJ2-3	NA	TGTGCCAGCAGCTCAGCTAGCGGGGGGCGATTCGATACGCAGTATTTT	CASSSASGGRFDTQYF
TRBV7-3	TRBD2	TRBJ2-3	NA	TGTGCCAGCAGCTTGGGGAGGGCGGAAGGCGAGAGGACGCAGTATTTT	CASSLGRAEGERTQYF
TRBV7-9	TRBD1	TRBJ2-3	NA	TGTGCCAGCAGCTTTCGCGACAGGGGGTACGATACGCAGTATTTT	CASSFRDRGYDTQYF